This is a list of T cell receptor beta chains from one sample in a study of T cell responses to AZD1222 COVID-19 vaccine. Produced via immunoSEQ multiplex PCR; TCRdb's table is partial and in-frame only. The sample consists of 150,000 to 160,000 clones, about 88% of them appearing once. The material was peripheral blood, obtained on day 0 of AZD1222 vaccination. Every receptor here comes from an adult in good health. The CDR3 runs from the conserved cysteine through the conserved F or W. The order of the fields is D gene, J gene, clone size, V gene, CDR3 protein, CDR3 DNA. A D gene is named only where the DNA matches it firmly. The size entry is marked missing in some rows and otherwise reads once, few, many or a size class.

TRBD1 | TRBJ1-5 | . | TRBV19 | CASSIATGYSNQPQHF | TGTGCCAGTAGTATAGCGACAGGGTATAGCAATCAGCCCCAGCATTTT
TRBD2 | TRBJ2-1 | . | TRBV27 | CASSLSIIPGLAGESSYNEQFF | TGTGCCAGCAGTTTATCGATAATCCCCGGACTAGCGGGGGAGAGCTCCTACAATGAGCAGTTCTTC
TRBD2 | TRBJ2-1 | once | TRBV9 | CASSVDPTSGVSSYNEQFF | TGTGCCAGCAGCGTAGATCCGACTAGCGGGGTTAGCTCCTACAATGAGCAGTTCTTC
. | TRBJ1-6 | once | TRBV5-8 | CASTSGTSNSPLHF | TGTGCCAGCACTAGCGGGACTTCTAATTCACCCCTCCACTTT
. | TRBJ1-2 | . | TRBV7-9 | CASSLPTYGYTF | TGTGCCAGCAGCCTTCCTACCTATGGCTACACCTTC
TRBD1 | TRBJ1-1 | . | TRBV9 | CASSDPGQGATEAFF | TGTGCCAGCAGTGATCCGGGACAGGGGGCGACTGAAGCTTTCTTT
TRBD1 | TRBJ2-1 | . | TRBV7-9 | CASSYLQGAHEQFF | TGTGCCAGCAGCTACCTGCAGGGGGCGCATGAGCAGTTCTTC
TRBD1 | TRBJ1-3 | . | TRBV24-1 | CATSDSRTGANSGNTIYF | TGTGCCACCAGTGACTCCCGCACAGGGGCGAACTCTGGAAACACCATATATTTT
. | TRBJ1-3 | . | TRBV4-2 | CASSQDGGVGNTIYF | TGTGCCAGCAGCCAAGATGGGGGGGTTGGAAACACCATATATTTT
. | TRBJ2-5 | once | TRBV7-9 | CASSSGAGVQYF | TGTGCCAGCAGCTCGGGGGCCGGGGTTCAGTACTTC
. | TRBJ2-2 | . | TRBV5-4 | CASSLDHPGELFF | TGTGCCAGCAGCCTAGATCACCCCGGGGAGCTGTTTTTT
TRBD1 | TRBJ1-1 | . | TRBV5-4 | CASSSAGGTEAFF | TGTGCCAGCAGCTCAGCAGGGGGCACTGAAGCTTTCTTT
. | TRBJ1-5 | . | TRBV4-1 | CASSQDSYQQPQHF | TGCGCCAGCAGCCAAGATTCGTACCAGCAGCCCCAGCATTTT
. | TRBJ2-7 | few | TRBV12-3/TRBV12-4 | CASSFLDYEQYF | TGTGCCAGCAGTTTTTTAGATTACGAGCAGTACTTC
TRBD1 | TRBJ1-6 | . | TRBV20-1 | CSADRGSPLHF | TGCAGTGCTGACAGGGGTTCACCCCTCCACTTT
TRBD1 | TRBJ2-1 | . | TRBV7-2 | CASSTPGQKDLFF | TGTGCCAGCAGCACCCCGGGACAGAAGGATCTGTTCTTC
. | TRBJ1-1 | . | TRBV3-1/TRBV3-2 | CASRQGNTEAFF | TGTGCCAGCAGACAGGGGAACACTGAAGCTTTCTTT
TRBD1 | TRBJ1-5 | few | TRBV19 | CASRRKGQGNQPQHF | TGTGCCAGTAGGCGAAAGGGACAGGGCAATCAGCCCCAGCATTTT
. | TRBJ1-2 | . | TRBV2 | CASTHPDDGSYTF | TGTGCCAGCACACACCCCGACGATGGGAGCTACACCTTC
TRBD2 | TRBJ2-1 | . | TRBV11-3 | CASSLVSGGGALEQFF | TGTGCCAGCAGCTTAGTTTCCGGCGGGGGGGCCCTTGAGCAGTTCTTC
TRBD1 | TRBJ2-7 | once | TRBV6-4 | CASSDPLTGPYEQYF | TGTGCCAGCAGTGACCCCCTGACAGGGCCCTACGAGCAGTACTTC
. | TRBJ2-7 | . | TRBV27 | CASSKGVQGGTEQYF | TGTGCCAGCAGCAAAGGAGTTCAGGGGGGAACCGAGCAGTACTTC
. | TRBJ1-2 | . | TRBV4-3 | CASSQARQAVYGYTF | TGCGCCAGCAGCCAAGCGAGACAGGCGGTCTATGGCTACACCTTC
. | TRBJ1-1 | . | TRBV21-1 | CASSKGEGANTEAFF | TGTGCCAGCAGCAAAGGCGAGGGGGCGAACACTGAAGCTTTCTTT
TRBD1 | TRBJ2-5 | . | TRBV7-2 | CASSLNSGTGHETQYF | TGTGCCAGCAGCCTGAACTCCGGGACAGGGCACGAGACCCAGTACTTC